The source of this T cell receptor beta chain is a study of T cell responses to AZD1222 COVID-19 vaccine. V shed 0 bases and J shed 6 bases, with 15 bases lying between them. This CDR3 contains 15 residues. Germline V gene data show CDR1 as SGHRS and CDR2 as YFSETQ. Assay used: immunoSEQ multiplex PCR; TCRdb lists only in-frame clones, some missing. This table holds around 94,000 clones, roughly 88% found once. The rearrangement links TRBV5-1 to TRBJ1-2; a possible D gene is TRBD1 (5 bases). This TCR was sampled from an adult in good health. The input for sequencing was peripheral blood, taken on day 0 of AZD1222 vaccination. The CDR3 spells CASSLEGLAGDGYTF. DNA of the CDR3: TGCGCCAGCAGCTTGGAGGGGCTTGCGGGGGATGGCTACACCTTC.